The 17 T cell receptor beta chains given below trace back to one sample, sequenced in a study of blood T cell repertoires in COVID-19. The protocol was immunoSEQ multiplex PCR, while the TCRdb copy is restricted to in-frame clones and leaves out a portion. The sample yields about 120,000 clones, more than 75% seen once. The source material was peripheral blood. The source of these receptors is a woman between 45 and 65 years old with acute or convalescent COVID-19.

This clone was observed once. The rearrangement uses TRBV7-2 and TRBJ2-4, with D possibly being TRBD2 (6 bases). There are 17 residues in the CDR3. Per germline, CDR1 SGHTA and CDR2 FQGNSA. V dropped 5 bases and J dropped 0 bases, with 17 bases sitting between them. This chain's CDR3 is CASSPYSGLTAKNIQYF. CDR3 nucleotide sequence: TGTGCCAGCAGCCCTTACTCGGGACTTACAGCCAAAAACATTCAGTACTTC. Together with reference TRBV7-2 and TRBJ2-4, the CDR3 gives the full variable domain: GAGVSQSPSNKVTEKGKDVELRCDPISGHTALYWYRQSLGQGLEFLIYFQGNSAPDKSGLPSDRFSAERTGGSVSTLTIQRTQQEDSAVYLCASSPYSGLTAKNIQYFGAGTRLSVL.

Here the CDR3 reads CASSPAGGNTGELFF. The CDR3 DNA reads as TGTGCCAGCAGCCCTGCGGGAGGAAACACCGGGGAGCTGTTTTTT. The chain carries TRBV9 and TRBJ2-2; 8 bases agree with TRBD2. With V trimmed by 4 bases and J by 2 bases, 4 bases remained unmatched. The germline CDR1 and CDR2 sequences are SGDLS and YYNGEE. The CDR3 loop spans 15 amino acids. Based on the CDR3 plus reference TRBV9 and TRBJ2-2, the full variable domain is DSGVTQTPKHLITATGQRVTLRCSPRSGDLSVYWYQQSLDQGLQFLIQYYNGEERAKGNILERFSAQQFPDLHSELNLSSLELGDSALYFCASSPAGGNTGELFFGEGSRLTVL.

The chain recombines TRBV3-1 (or the pseudogene TRBV3-2) with TRBJ1-6; 10 nucleotides match TRBD1. Germline assignment: CDR1 LGHDT and CDR2 YNNKEL (reference sequence). The CDR3 contains 15 residues. After removal of 6 bases from V and 10 bases from J, the junction contained 9 bases not matched to a gene. The CDR3 loop reads CASRDRDRGRSPLHF. The CDR3 nucleotides are TGTGCCAGCAGGGACCGGGACAGGGGACGCTCACCCCTCCACTTT.

This chain connects TRBV7-3 to TRBJ2-1; 10 bases are a match to TRBD2. Unmatched junction bases numbered 5, after V lost 3 bases and J lost 9 bases. Germline V lookup: CDR1 SGHTA, CDR2 FQGTGA. The CDR3 loop spans 14 amino acids. CDR3 region: CASSFASGGREQFF. The CDR3 region has the DNA TGTGCCAGCAGCTTCGCTAGCGGGGGACGTGAGCAGTTCTTC. The full variable domain, with the rest looked up from reference TRBV7-3 and TRBJ2-1, is GAGVSQTPSNKVTEKGKYVELRCDPISGHTALYWYRQSLGQGPEFLIYFQGTGAADDSGLPNDRFFAVRPEGSVSTLKIQRTERGDSAVYLCASSFASGGREQFFGPGTRLTVL.

The chain carries TRBV30 and TRBJ1-5; 8 positions match TRBD1. CDR1 is GTSNPN, CDR2 SVGIG, per germline (reference sequence). The CDR3 has 14 amino acids. V lost 7 bases, J lost 4 bases, and 9 bases stayed unmatched. DNA for the CDR3: TGTGCCTCCTCGGGATGGACAGGGAATCAGCCCCAGCATTTT. Amino acid sequence: CASSGWTGNQPQHF.

This chain connects TRBV5-6 to TRBJ2-1; 8 nucleotides line up with TRBD1. Germline V gene lookup returns CDR1 SGHDT and CDR2 YYEEEE. The length of the CDR3 is 16 residues. Trimming cost V 3 bases and J 2 bases; bases outside gene matches: 7. In DNA, the CDR3 is TGTGCCAGCAGCTGGACCAGGGGGCGAGCCTACAATGAGCAGTTCTTC. It codes for CASSWTRGRAYNEQFF.

The J gene is TRBJ2-3, the V gene TRBV6-5; TRBD2 matches at 14 bases. The CDR3 is made up of 15 amino acids. The V gene's germline CDR1 is MNHEY and CDR2 SVGAGI. The trim removed 8 bases at V and 6 bases at J, leaving 7 bases unmatched. This chain's CDR3 is CASGWTSGGRDTQYF. The DNA of the CDR3 is TGTGCCAGCGGATGGACTAGCGGGGGGCGGGATACGCAGTATTTT.

The CDR3, as DNA: TGTGCCAGCAGCTTGGAGGGGCTTCCCTCACCCCTCCACTTT. Translated, it gives CASSLEGLPSPLHF. The genes are TRBV5-6 and TRBJ1-6, with D possibly matching TRBD1 (5 bases). Germline CDR1 reads SGHDT; CDR2 reads YYEEEE. The V and J ends lost 0 bases and 10 bases respectively, with 11 bases between them. The CDR3 covers 14 residues.

This chain connects TRBV3-1 (or the pseudogene TRBV3-2) to TRBJ2-2; 8 nucleotides agree with TRBD2. V was clipped by 3 bases and J by 7 bases; unmatched bases: 1. Germline CDR1 reads LGHDT; CDR2 reads YNNKEL (reference sequence). The length of the CDR3 is 13 residues. The CDR3 reads CASSHAGGGELFF. CDR3 DNA sequence: TGTGCCAGCAGCCACGCGGGGGGCGGGGAGCTGTTTTTT.

The chain has TRBV9 and TRBJ1-6, with 7 bases that match TRBD1. V was clipped by 0 bases and J by 5 bases; unmatched bases: 2. Germline values: CDR1 SGDLS, CDR2 YYNGEE. This CDR3 has 15 amino acids. As DNA, the CDR3 is TGTGCCAGCAGCGTAGAGGGGACAGATAATTCACCCCTCCACTTT. Protein product: CASSVEGTDNSPLHF.

The V gene is TRBV28, the J gene TRBJ2-1, with 12 bases fitting TRBD2. The CDR3 sequence is 15 residues long. CDR1 MDHEN and CDR2 SYDVKM come from the germline V gene. V lost 8 bases and J lost 4; bases outside the gene matches: 6. The CDR3 bases are TGTGCCAGCGGATCTAGCGGGAGGGAGTACAATGAGCAGTTCTTC. It encodes CASGSSGREYNEQFF.

J is TRBJ1-6 and V is TRBV7-2; 8 positions match TRBD1. There are 16 residues in the CDR3. Germline V gene data show CDR1 as SGHTA and CDR2 as FQGNSA. J lost 9 bases, V lost 2 bases, and 9 bases had no gene match. For the CDR3, the DNA is TGTGCCAGCAGCTTACATTTAGGACAGGGAACTTCACCCCTCCACTTT. Translated, it gives CASSLHLGQGTSPLHF.

V is TRBV7-2 and J is TRBJ2-3; TRBD2 matches at 10 bases. Germline CDR1 and CDR2: SGHTA and FQGNSA. V gave up 2 bases and J gave up 7 bases; unmatched junction bases: 6. The CDR3 contains 15 residues. The CDR3 loop reads CASSLWLAGENTQYF. CDR3 DNA: TGTGCCAGCAGCTTATGGCTAGCGGGAGAAAATACGCAGTATTTT.

The rearrangement joins TRBV11-2 to TRBJ1-2; possible D gene TRBD1, 5 bases. This CDR3 contains 14 residues. CDR1 and CDR2 from the germline V gene are SGHAT and FQNNGV. With 5 bases removed from V and 5 bases from J, the gap between germline ends came to 15 bases. The CDR3 DNA reads as TGTGCCAGCAGCCCGGACACGATTTGGTATGGCTACACCTTC. It codes for CASSPDTIWYGYTF.

The chain couples TRBV24-1 to TRBJ1-5, with 9 bases that match TRBD1. CDR3 size: 15 residues. Looked up from germline, CDR1 is KGHDR and CDR2 is SFDVKD. The J segment lost 7 bases and the V segment lost 4 bases, leaving 7 bases of the junction unmatched. CDR3 residues: CATSDPGQGGQPQHF. The CDR3 region has the DNA TGTGCCACCAGTGACCCGGGACAGGGTGGGCAGCCCCAGCATTTT.

The gene calls are TRBV28 and TRBJ1-1; 8 bases are shared with TRBD1. Germline CDR1 reads MDHEN; CDR2 reads SYDVKM. The CDR3 is 14 residues long. V dropped 7 bases and J dropped 6; count of bases not matched to a gene: 10. CDR3 nucleotide sequence: TGTGCCAGCAACGAGGGACAGGTGAGGGCTGAAGCTTTCTTT. Translating gives CASNEGQVRAEAFF.

The chain is built from TRBV7-2 and TRBJ1-1, with D perhaps matching TRBD1 (5 bases). The CDR3 has 15 amino acids. Trimming cost V 0 bases and J 0 bases, with 8 bases left between them. Germline V CDR1 and CDR2: SGHTA, FQGNSA. The CDR3 DNA reads as TGTGCCAGCAGCTTAGCGACAGTCATGAACACTGAAGCTTTCTTT. Its translation: CASSLATVMNTEAFF. Full variable domain (missing parts from reference TRBV7-2 and TRBJ1-1): GAGVSQSPSNKVTEKGKDVELRCDPISGHTALYWYRQSLGQGLEFLIYFQGNSAPDKSGLPSDRFSAERTGGSVSTLTIQRTQQEDSAVYLCASSLATVMNTEAFFGQGTRLTVV.